This TCR beta chain was identified during a study of Graves' ophthalmopathy and Graves' hyperthyroidism. Eligible hyperthyroidism cases comprised new diagnoses of under 2 months' duration in individuals aged 18 to 65. Excluded: other autoimmune disease, uncontrolled infection, pregnancy or lactation. CDR3 length: 14 residues. Germline-derived CDR1 and CDR2 are LGHNA and YNFKEQ. Germline trimming cut 7 bases from V and 5 bases from J; bases unmatched to any gene: 10. TCR beta CDR3 regions were amplified from RNA transcripts. Second-round multiplex PCR came after a first-round RT-PCR that employed HTBI primers. TCRdb reprocessed the multiplex PCR reads with MiXCR, giving one entry per CDR3 protein. The sample holds 400,000 to 450,000 distinct CDR3 sequences, around a fifth seen once.

The origin of this receptor is a woman under 30 with stable Graves' hyperthyroidism. Sequenced sample: peripheral blood. The J gene is TRBJ2-5, the V gene TRBV4-2, with TRBD1 matching 7 bases. CDR3 region: CASNSGQVGETQYF. The CDR3 coding sequence is TGTGCCAGCAACTCCGGACAGGTGGGCGAGACCCAGTACTTC.